This TCR beta chain was sequenced for a study of CD8 T cells in Susac syndrome. V shed 6 bases and J 6 bases; nucleotides not matched to a gene: 9. The CDR3 contains 15 residues. The authors reverse transcribed about 0.45 to 1 ug RNA with random hexamers. Amplification of TCR beta CDR3 used immunoSEQ multiplex PCR across 54 Vbeta and 13 Jbeta. TCRdb called the immunoSEQ multiplex PCR reads again in MiXCR, with one record for every CDR3 protein. The sample records about 300,000 distinct CDR3 sequences, 75% to 90% being singletons. The TCR comes from a human donor with multiple sclerosis. The rearrangement joins TRBV12-3 or TRBV12-4 to TRBJ1-4; 8 nucleotides match TRBD1. Material for sequencing was CD8+ T cells from PBMCs. The CDR3 DNA is TGTGCCAGCAGACCTCGACAGGGGCTGGATGAAAAACTGTTTTTT. The encoded protein is CASRPRQGLDEKLFF.